The subject of this entry is one TCR beta chain. Its antigen remains unidentified. V lost 6 bases and J lost 5, with 13 bases in between. The CDR3 totals 14 residues. CDR1 MGHDK and CDR2 SYGVNS come from the germline V gene. This sample was included in a study of shared clonotypes between healthy human individuals. Turning to the study itself: For every donor, three CD4 naive, three CD4 memory, two CD8 naive and one CD8 memory plates were used.

CD8 cells classed as naive were CD45RO-negative and positively selected for CCR7, excluding terminally differentiated effector memory CD45RA+ cells. Approximately 30,000 T cell genomes (roughly 0.2 ug DNA) went into each sorted-subset replicate. TCRdb keeps only in-frame clones here, not all; method: immunoSEQ multiplex PCR. The sample records roughly 550,000 clones, around 95% being singletons. Study outcomes and limitations: Though the depth was large, rarefaction showed that sorted-subset sequencing was incomplete. Sampling used blood alone; tissue repertoires probably differ.

The chain recombines TRBV25-1 with TRBJ2-2; D perhaps matches TRBD1 (6 bases). Specimen: naive CD8+ T cells sorted from blood. The TCR comes from a woman aged 25 to 45 in good health. CDR3 protein: CASRQGSGTGELFF. The CDR3 DNA follows: TGTGCCAGCAGACAGGGCAGTGGGACCGGGGAGCTGTTTTTT.